Included here is one T cell receptor (beta chain) sequence, with context. What it binds is not known. The data derive from a study of cytomegalovirus exposure and HLA in healthy donors. Study details: Assignment to the Caucasian-associated ancestry cluster applied to more than 75% of the 300 to 500 genotyped donors. Study-level findings and limits: A later analysis reported that several of the most significant clusters appeared to be linked to common viral pathogens, among them Epstein-Barr virus. The authors listed 164 TCR beta chains as cytomegalovirus-associated. Some segments of the V type, notably TRBV6-2 and TRBV6-3, were excluded as indistinguishable.

Trimming took 1 base from V and 6 from J, leaving 17 bases between them. The CDR3 is 15 amino acids. In germline, CDR1 is SGHRS, CDR2 YFSETQ. The study ran its PCR with 60 Vbeta and 13 Jbeta primers. The method was immunoSEQ multiplex PCR; TCRdb's version includes in-frame clones alone and lacks a portion of them. The table shows 150,000 to 200,000 clones, with approximately 86% occurring only once. The chain couples TRBV5-1 to TRBJ2-7; weak D call: TRBD2 (6 bases). The specimen was PBMCs. This TCR was recovered from a woman aged 18-29 years in good health and CMV-seronegative. CDR3 DNA: TGCGCCAGCAGCTTGTTGGGGGGAGGAGGGCGCGAGCAGTACTTC. Protein: CASSLLGGGGREQYF.